A selection of T cell receptor beta chains follows, all from one sample in a study of shared clonotypes between healthy human individuals. The assay was immunoSEQ multiplex PCR, and TCRdb's table has in-frame clones only and misses some. The table lists 2 million to 3 million clones, approximately 94% of them singletons. Source material: naive CD4+ T cells from PBMCs. These receptors were obtained from a man aged 18 to 29 in good health. Some clones in this sample may be carry-over from other donors' samples. Both conserved end residues are part of each CDR3. A D gene is named only where the DNA matches it firmly. Clone size is not always given. Where it is, it says once, few, many or a class for expanded clones.

TRBJ2-1 NA NA TRBV5-1 CASSLVPPNEQFF TGCGCCAGCAGCTTGGTACCCCCCAACGAGCAGTTCTTC
TRBJ2-3 NA NA TRBV5-5 CASSLVLLALTDTQYF TGTGCCAGCAGCTTGGTATTGTTAGCGCTCACAGATACGCAGTATTTT
TRBJ2-7 NA NA TRBV15 CATSRVQNYEQYF TGTGCCACCAGCAGAGTCCAGAACTACGAGCAGTACTTC
TRBJ2-7 NA TRBD2 TRBV4-3 CASSQERLAGARIF TGCGCCAGCAGCCAAGAGCGCCTAGCGGGAGCCCGAATCTTC
TRBJ2-1 once TRBD1 TRBV5-1 CASSLGDREYNEQFF TGCGCCAGCAGCTTGGGGGACAGGGAATACAATGAGCAGTTCTTC
TRBJ2-7 NA NA TRBV5-1 CASSYMGQGEQYF TGCGCCAGCAGTTATATGGGGCAGGGCGAGCAGTACTTC
TRBJ1-5 NA NA TRBV7-2 CASSLVSPLMAQPQHF TGTGCCAGCAGCTTAGTGAGCCCATTAATGGCTCAGCCCCAGCATTTT
TRBJ1-6 NA NA TRBV28 CASSLEPGLGSPLHF TGTGCCAGCAGTTTAGAACCGGGGCTTGGATCACCCCTCCACTTT
TRBJ1-4 NA TRBD1 TRBV5-5 CASSLVGQGGPNEKLFF TGTGCCAGCAGCTTGGTAGGACAGGGGGGTCCTAATGAAAAACTGTTTTTT
TRBJ1-1 NA TRBD1 TRBV18 CASSRGQGGTEAFF TGTGCCAGCTCCCGAGGACAGGGTGGGACTGAAGCTTTCTTT
TRBJ2-3 NA NA TRBV28 CASSPIRADTQYF TGTGCCAGCAGCCCGATAAGGGCAGATACGCAGTATTTT
TRBJ1-3 NA NA TRBV7-8 CASSLAGTGNTIYF TGTGCCAGCAGCCTAGCAGGGACTGGAAACACCATATATTTT
TRBJ1-5 NA NA TRBV7-2 CASSLSGPPLNQPQHF TGTGCCAGCAGCTTAAGTGGTCCGCCACTTAATCAGCCCCAGCATTTT
TRBJ2-7 NA NA TRBV4-1 CASSPREVGAYEQYF TGCGCCAGCAGCCCAAGAGAGGTAGGGGCCTACGAGCAGTACTTC
TRBJ1-2 once TRBD1 TRBV28 CASTQGARKYGYTF TGTGCCAGCACCCAGGGGGCGCGGAAATATGGCTACACCTTC
TRBJ2-1 NA NA TRBV11-3 CASSLGTNYNEQFF TGTGCCAGCAGCTTAGGGACAAACTACAATGAGCAGTTCTTC
TRBJ1-4 NA NA TRBV25-1 CASSEFKQGREKLFF TGTGCCAGCAGTGAATTTAAACAGGGTCGGGAAAAACTGTTTTTT
TRBJ1-5 NA NA TRBV11-2 CASSYYTNQPQHF TGTGCCAGCAGCTATTATACCAATCAGCCCCAGCATTTT
TRBJ1-4 NA NA TRBV18 CASSRSDSGNEKLFF TGTGCCAGCTCACGGTCGGACAGCGGGAATGAAAAACTGTTTTTT
TRBJ2-1 NA TRBD2 TRBV6-1 CASSARTSGKSEQFF TGTGCCAGCAGTGCCCGGACTAGCGGGAAGAGTGAGCAGTTCTTC
TRBJ2-3 NA NA TRBV5-4 CASSWTAGYTDTQYF TGTGCCAGCAGCTGGACAGCGGGGTACACAGATACGCAGTATTTT
TRBJ2-3 NA TRBD2 TRBV7-3 CASSYPTSGRTDTQYF TGTGCCAGCAGCTACCCGACAAGCGGGAGAACAGATACGCAGTATTTT